This T cell receptor (beta chain) stems from a study of blood T cell repertoires in COVID-19. Turning to the study itself: Samples came from the United States, Italy and Spain, spanning acute and convalescent COVID-19. The cDNA or gDNA used as material had been derived from T cells, B-cell-depleted T cells, or PBMCs.

Per the authors' pipeline: Reference gene primers were amplified, and this amplification served to estimate nucleated cell counts. Some clones are missing from TCRdb's copy, which holds only in-frame ones; the method was immunoSEQ multiplex PCR. The V and J calls and clone size were taken over from that table, and D and trimming were inferred from the DNA. Of under 90,000 clones in the sample, around 88% were seen once. With 3 bases removed from V and 7 bases from J, the gap between germline ends came to 21 bases. CDR1 DFQATT and CDR2 SNEGSKA come from the germline V gene (reference sequence). The CDR3 loop spans 15 amino acids.

J is TRBJ2-5 and V is TRBV20-1, with D possibly being TRBD1 (6 bases). Sample: peripheral blood. This TCR was sampled from a man aged 55 to 70 with acute or convalescent COVID-19. In DNA, the CDR3 is TGCAGTGCTAGTATGGCAGGGGACCCCCATGGGACCCAGTACTTC. As protein: CSASMAGDPHGTQYF.